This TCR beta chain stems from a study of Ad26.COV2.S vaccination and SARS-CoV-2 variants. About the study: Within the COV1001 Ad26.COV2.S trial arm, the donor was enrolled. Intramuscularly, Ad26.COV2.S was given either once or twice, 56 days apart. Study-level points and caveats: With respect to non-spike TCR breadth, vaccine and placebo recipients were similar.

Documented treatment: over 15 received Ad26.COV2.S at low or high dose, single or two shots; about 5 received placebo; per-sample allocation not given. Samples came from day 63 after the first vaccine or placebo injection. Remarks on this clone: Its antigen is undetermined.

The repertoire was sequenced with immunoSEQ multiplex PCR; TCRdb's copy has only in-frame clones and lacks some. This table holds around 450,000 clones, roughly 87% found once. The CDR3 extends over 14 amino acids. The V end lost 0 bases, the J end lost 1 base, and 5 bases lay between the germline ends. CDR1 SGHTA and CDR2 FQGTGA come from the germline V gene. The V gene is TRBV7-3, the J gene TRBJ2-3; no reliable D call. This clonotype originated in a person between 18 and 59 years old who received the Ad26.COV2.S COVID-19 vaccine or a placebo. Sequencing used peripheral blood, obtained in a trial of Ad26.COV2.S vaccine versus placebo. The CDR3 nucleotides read TGTGCCAGCAGCTTAACGGCGGGCACAGATACGCAGTATTTT. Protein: CASSLTAGTDTQYF. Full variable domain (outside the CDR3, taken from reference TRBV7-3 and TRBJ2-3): GAGVSQTPSNKVTEKGKYVELRCDPISGHTALYWYRQSLGQGPEFLIYFQGTGAADDSGLPNDRFFAVRPEGSVSTLKIQRTERGDSAVYLCASSLTAGTDTQYFGPGTRLTVL.